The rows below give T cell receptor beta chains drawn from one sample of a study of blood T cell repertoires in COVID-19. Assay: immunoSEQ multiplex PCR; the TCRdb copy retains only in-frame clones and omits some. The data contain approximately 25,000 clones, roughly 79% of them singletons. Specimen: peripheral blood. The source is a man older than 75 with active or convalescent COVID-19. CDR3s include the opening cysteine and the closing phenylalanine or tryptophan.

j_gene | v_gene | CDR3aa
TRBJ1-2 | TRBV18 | CASSPPGLSYGYTF
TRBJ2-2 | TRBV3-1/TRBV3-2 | CASSLRRTANTGELFF
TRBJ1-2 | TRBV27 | CASSLRGATGYTF
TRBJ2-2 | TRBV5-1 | CASGTGRNTGELFF
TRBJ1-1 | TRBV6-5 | CASSYSRTGKNTEAFF
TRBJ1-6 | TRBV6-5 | CASSYDRGTNSPLHF
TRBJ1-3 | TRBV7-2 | CASSLGQGAGNTIYF
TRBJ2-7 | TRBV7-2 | CASSLVATSGYEQYF
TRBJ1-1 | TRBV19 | CASSISAGATEAFF
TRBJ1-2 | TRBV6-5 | CASSRGPIGAYGYTF
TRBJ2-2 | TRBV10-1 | CASSLDTGELFF
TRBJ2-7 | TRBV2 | CASSPRLAGSYEQYF
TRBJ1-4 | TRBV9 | CASSGPGTGVKLFF
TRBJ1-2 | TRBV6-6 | CASSYDGGFGYTF
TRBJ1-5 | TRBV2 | CASKDWGSNQPQHF
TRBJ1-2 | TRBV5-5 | CASSKRVSDNYGYTF
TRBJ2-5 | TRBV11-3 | CASSLGSRGGETQYF
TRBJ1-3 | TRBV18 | CASSDTSGNTIYF
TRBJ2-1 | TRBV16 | CASSQSVSEQFF
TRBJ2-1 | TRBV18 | CASSPGYRENEQFF
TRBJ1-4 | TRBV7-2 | CASSLVPRSYEKLFF
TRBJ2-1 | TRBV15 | CATSGGTSGYNEQFF
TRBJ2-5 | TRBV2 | CASGGGPVETQYF
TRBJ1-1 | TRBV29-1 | CSVEDDRKNTEAFF
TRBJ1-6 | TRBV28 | CASSLGTVYNSPLHF
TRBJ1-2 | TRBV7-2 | CASSLMGGQGLNGYTF
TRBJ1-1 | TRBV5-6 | CASSGRQGRTEAFF
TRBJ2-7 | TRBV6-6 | CASRMAFRGASYEQYF
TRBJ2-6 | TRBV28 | CASTFTAGANVLTF
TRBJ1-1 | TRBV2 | CASSVQGRDTEAFF
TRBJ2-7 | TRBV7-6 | CASSLRAGTGISYEQYF
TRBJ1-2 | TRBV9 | CASNGGTASRGYTF
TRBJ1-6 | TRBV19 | CASRTGTGALYDSPLHF
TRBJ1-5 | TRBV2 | CASRVTGVDQPQHF
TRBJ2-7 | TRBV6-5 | CASSYGHEQYF
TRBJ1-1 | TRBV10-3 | CAISRQGSEAFF
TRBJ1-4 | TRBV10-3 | CAIRRTGEGEKLFF
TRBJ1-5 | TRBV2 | CASRTEGGLSNQPQHF
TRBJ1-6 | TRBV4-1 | CASSHPTGIRSPLHF
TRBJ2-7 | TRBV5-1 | CARSVGGAYEQYF
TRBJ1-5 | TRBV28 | CASSLRSRDQPQHF
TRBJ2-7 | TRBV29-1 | CSVGLDSYEQYF
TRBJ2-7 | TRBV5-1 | CASSHGTGGVYEQYF
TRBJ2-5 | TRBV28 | CASSSSPYRTEKQETQYF
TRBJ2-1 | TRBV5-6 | CASSPAGVKVQFF
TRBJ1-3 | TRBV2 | CASSRDGSGNTIYF
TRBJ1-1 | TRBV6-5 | CASSYSTAYTEAFF
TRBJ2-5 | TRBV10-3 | CAISEPIAGGLVETQYF